These 21 T cell receptor beta chains came from one sample sequenced in a study of shared clonotypes between healthy human individuals. TCRdb's copy holds only in-frame clones and misses some; the assay was immunoSEQ multiplex PCR. The sample carries 2 million to 2.5 million clones, around 92% recorded once. Sequenced sample: naive CD4+ T cells from PBMCs. The subset here: CD45RA+ positively selected. The receptors shown here come from a man aged 18 to 35 in good health. Some clones in this sample may be carry-over from other donors' samples.

The chain uses TRBV5-1 and TRBJ2-2; 9 bases align to TRBD1. This CDR3 spans 15 amino acids. The germline CDR1 and CDR2 sequences are SGHRS and YFSETQ. The junction had 7 bases not matched to a gene; V was cut back by 6 bases and J by 4 bases. CDR3 in amino acids: CASKPGQGGTGELFF. The CDR3 DNA reads TGCGCCAGCAAACCGGGACAGGGTGGCACCGGGGAGCTGTTTTTT. The whole variable domain, remainder taken from reference TRBV5-1 and TRBJ2-2, is KAGVTQTPRYLIKTRGQQVTLSCSPISGHRSVSWYQQTPGQGLQFLFEYFSETQRNKGNFPGRFSGRQFSNSRSEMNVSTLELGDSALYLCASKPGQGGTGELFFGEGSRLTVL.

This chain joins TRBV5-4 and TRBJ2-7; D gene unclear. The germline V gene has CDR1 SGHNT and CDR2 YYREEE (reference sequence). CDR3 length: 16 residues. V was clipped by 2 bases and J by 2 bases, with 17 bases between them. The CDR3 DNA reads as TGTGCCAGCAGCTTTATACCGGCCCGAAAACCCTACGAGCAGTACTTC. Encoded protein: CASSFIPARKPYEQYF.

V is TRBV2 and J is TRBJ1-1, with D maybe TRBD1 (5 bases). Trimming removed 8 bases at V and 1 base at J, with 23 bases between. CDR1 and CDR2 from the germline V gene are SNHLY and FYNNEI. The CDR3 consists of 17 residues. The CDR3 spells CASLGGDRLVPNTEAFF. The DNA for the CDR3 is TGTGCCAGCCTTGGGGGGGACCGCTTAGTTCCGAACACTGAAGCTTTCTTT.

This rearrangement joins TRBV13 to TRBJ1-1, with D possibly matching TRBD1 (5 bases). CDR3 length: 14 amino acids. Germline CDR1 and CDR2: PRHDT and FYEKMQ (reference sequence). V lost 3 bases, J lost 4 bases, and 12 bases lay in between. The CDR3 is CASSLNRGGTEAFF. DNA for the CDR3: TGTGCCAGCAGCTTGAACCGGGGCGGCACTGAAGCTTTCTTT.

The chain uses TRBV30 and TRBJ2-1; D is unresolved. CDR3 length: 12 amino acids. V was cut by 0 bases and J by 13 bases, with 13 bases left in between. CDR1 and CDR2 (germline): GTSNPN, SVGIG (reference sequence). The CDR3 spells CAWSVGGPNQFF. The CDR3 DNA reads TGTGCCTGGAGTGTGGGCGGACCCAATCAGTTCTTC.

This clone was recorded a few times. The genes are TRBV27 and TRBJ1-5; perhaps TRBD1 as D (6 bases). V was shortened by 4 bases and J by 6 bases, with 13 bases between the two germline ends. Germline V CDR1 and CDR2: MNHEY, SMNVEV (reference sequence). The CDR3 covers 14 residues. DNA of the CDR3: TGTGCCAGCAGTTCTTTACAGGGAGGTCAGCCCCAGCATTTT. It yields the protein CASSSLQGGQPQHF.

The chain links TRBV2 to TRBJ2-2; no clear D gene. Germline V gene lookup returns CDR1 SNHLY and CDR2 FYNNEI. Trimming stripped 5 bases from V and 0 bases from J, with 10 bases between. The length of the CDR3 is 15 residues. CDR3 bases: TGTGCCAGCAGTTCCTACGGGCCGAACACCGGGGAGCTGTTTTTT. This translates into CASSSYGPNTGELFF.

J is TRBJ2-7 and V is TRBV29-1, with TRBD1 matching over 10 bases. The CDR3 spans 16 residues. V shed 0 bases and J 5 bases; nucleotides not matched to a gene: 10. Per the germline V gene, CDR1 is SQVTM and CDR2 is ANQGSEA. The CDR3 loop reads CSVEDLRDRGKDEQYF. CDR3 coding DNA: TGCAGCGTTGAAGATCTACGGGACAGGGGTAAGGACGAGCAGTACTTC.

About this clone: No conserved phenylalanine or tryptophan is present at the end of the CDR3, so a read error is the likely explanation. Because the CDR3's place on the DNA is in doubt, the DNA is left out and the CDR3 is given as listed by TCRdb. The rearrangement links TRBV21-1 to TRBJ1-2. TRBV21-1 represents a pseudogene. Inclusive of both ends, the CDR3 amounts to 12 amino acids. The CDR3 is CASSKARTSTEP.

V usage is TRBV6-4 and J usage is TRBJ2-1; D is perhaps TRBD2 (6 bases). V lost 6 bases, J lost 2 bases, and 17 bases lay in between. CDR3 length equals 16 residues. CDR1 is MRHNA, CDR2 SNTAGT, per germline. For the CDR3, the DNA is TGTGCCAGCAGCCCCAGGACTACCAAAGCCTACAATGAGCAGTTCTTC. Encoded protein: CASSPRTTKAYNEQFF.

This rearrangement joins TRBV7-8 to TRBJ2-3; 9 bases map to TRBD2. The CDR3 sequence is 13 residues long. The V gene's germline CDR1 is SGHVS and CDR2 FQNEAQ. V lost 6 bases to trimming and J lost 8 bases; unmatched junction nucleotides: 6. The CDR3 loop is CASSALAGATQYF. Here the CDR3 DNA reads TGTGCCAGCAGTGCTTTAGCGGGAGCTACGCAGTATTTT.

The genes are TRBV20-1 and TRBJ2-3, with a tentative D call TRBD2 (5 bases). This CDR3 comprises 11 residues. Germline V gene sequence: CDR1 DFQATT, CDR2 SNEGSKA (reference sequence). Trimming took 6 bases from V and 6 from J, leaving 10 bases between them. CDR3 nucleotide sequence: TGCAGTGCGGCATGGGAGGATACGCAGTATTTT. It codes for CSAAWEDTQYF.

J is TRBJ1-1 and V is TRBV7-9; D unresolved. Between the trimmed V and J ends, which lost 6 bases and 0 bases, there was a span of 17 bases. In germline, CDR1 is SEHNR, CDR2 FQNEAQ (reference sequence). The CDR3 is 16 residues long. CDR3 residues: CASSQRPVDMNTEAFF. The CDR3 DNA reads as TGTGCCAGCAGTCAAAGACCGGTGGATATGAACACTGAAGCTTTCTTT.

J is TRBJ2-2 and V is TRBV11-2; D remains ambiguous. With 5 bases removed from V and 2 bases from J, the gap between germline ends came to 9 bases. The CDR3 extends over 14 amino acids. CDR1 is SGHAT and CDR2 is FQNNGV in the germline V gene. This chain's CDR3 is CASSAGRNTGELFF. CDR3 DNA sequence: TGTGCCAGCAGCGCAGGTAGAAACACCGGGGAGCTGTTTTTT.

This chain uses TRBV28 with TRBJ2-2; D is possibly TRBD1 (7 bases). This CDR3 contains 16 residues. From germline, CDR1 is MDHEN and CDR2 SYDVKM. Deletions cut 2 bases from V and 0 bases from J, with 10 bases between. In DNA, the CDR3 is TGTGCCAGCAGTTTAGGAGGGGGCGCGAACACCGGGGAGCTGTTTTTT. Amino acids: CASSLGGGANTGELFF. The entire variable domain, with the rest obtained from reference TRBV28 and TRBJ2-2, is as follows: DVKVTQSSRYLVKRTGEKVFLECVQDMDHENMFWYRQDPGLGLRLIYFSYDVKMKEKGDIPEGYSVSREKKERFSLILESASTNQTSMYLCASSLGGGANTGELFFGEGSRLTVL.

A note on this clone: The sample has other DNA sequences that encode this CDR3 too. This chain connects TRBV9 to TRBJ1-2, with 8 bases lining up with TRBD1. Per the germline V gene, CDR1 is SGDLS and CDR2 is YYNGEE. Trimming at V came to 0 bases and at J to 7 bases, leaving 5 bases not matched to a gene. This CDR3 has 14 amino acids. The CDR3 coding sequence is TGTGCCAGCAGCGTAGGCCAGGGGGCCGGTGGCTACACCTTC. This codes for CASSVGQGAGGYTF. Full variable domain (rest looked up from reference TRBV9 and TRBJ1-2): DSGVTQTPKHLITATGQRVTLRCSPRSGDLSVYWYQQSLDQGLQFLIQYYNGEERAKGNILERFSAQQFPDLHSELNLSSLELGDSALYFCASSVGQGAGGYTFGSGTRLTVV.

This sequence joins TRBV18 and TRBJ2-1; D remains unclear. Between the trimmed V and J ends, which lost 2 bases and 3 bases, there was a span of 14 bases. Germline CDR1 and CDR2: KGHSH and LQKENI. This CDR3 has 16 amino acids. The CDR3, as DNA: TGTGCCAGCTCACCAAGGTTGGTAATGGGCTACAATGAGCAGTTCTTC. This translates into CASSPRLVMGYNEQFF.

Only one count was recorded for this clone. This chain connects TRBV19 to TRBJ1-5; 7 bases align to TRBD1. The trim removed 3 bases at V and 7 bases at J, leaving 6 bases unmatched. Germline loops: CDR1 LNHDA, CDR2 SQIVND (reference sequence). The CDR3 covers 14 residues. The CDR3 region has the DNA TGTGCCAGTAGTATCGCCAGGGGGTCCCAGCCCCAGCATTTT. Translating it yields CASSIARGSQPQHF. The complete variable domain, with remaining parts taken from reference TRBV19 and TRBJ1-5, reads DGGITQSPKYLFRKEGQNVTLSCEQNLNHDAMYWYRQDPGQGLRLIYYSQIVNDFQKGDIAEGYSVSREKKESFPLTVTSAQKNPTAFYLCASSIARGSQPQHFGDGTRLSIL.

The rearrangement joins TRBV5-1 to TRBJ2-4, with D perhaps matching TRBD1 (6 bases). CDR3 length: 14 residues. Germline values: CDR1 SGHRS, CDR2 YFSETQ. V lost 0 bases and J lost 6, with 10 bases in between. CDR3 sequence: CASSLGQAANIQYF. CDR3 nucleotide sequence: TGCGCCAGCAGCTTGGGACAGGCGGCAAACATTCAGTACTTC.

The chain recombines TRBV7-8 with TRBJ2-3, with D hard to call. Per germline, CDR1 SGHVS and CDR2 FQNEAQ. The CDR3 is 16 residues long. Trimming removed 2 bases at V and 0 bases at J, with 12 bases between. The CDR3 DNA is TGTGCCAGCAGCTTACGTGTACGTGCTAGCACAGATACGCAGTATTTT. Protein sequence: CASSLRVRASTDTQYF.

The chain recombines TRBV27 with TRBJ2-3; D gene unclear. CDR1 and CDR2 (germline): MNHEY, SMNVEV (reference sequence). The CDR3 sequence is 14 residues long. The V gene lost 7 bases and the J gene lost 1 base, with 12 bases spanning the gap. The CDR3 region is CASKAHRGTDTQYF. CDR3 sequence (DNA): TGTGCCAGCAAGGCCCACCGAGGCACAGATACGCAGTATTTT.